One and the same sample provided the 15 T cell receptor beta chains below, sequenced in a study of CD8 T cells in Susac syndrome. The RNA input was 0.5 to 1 ug, and it was reverse transcribed with random hexamers. In TCRdb, the immunoSEQ multiplex PCR reads were re-called with MiXCR into one record per CDR3 protein. The repertoire holds roughly 150,000 distinct CDR3 sequences, with roughly 94% as singletons. Material for sequencing was CD8+ T cells from PBMCs. Source of these receptors: a human donor with multiple sclerosis.

The CDR3 region has the DNA TGTGCCAGCAGTACGGGACGACTGGGACAAGAGACCCAGTACTTC. Protein: CASSTGRLGQETQYF. This chain links TRBV6-2 or TRBV6-3 with TRBJ2-5; D assignment may be TRBD1 or TRBD2 (5 bases each). Germline V gene sequence: CDR1 MNHEY, CDR2 SVGEGT. The CDR3 contains 15 residues. V was cut by 5 bases and J by 2 bases, with 15 bases left in between.

The CDR3 DNA reads as TGCAGCGTTGAACTGGGACAGGGGGCCAACACCGGGGAGCTGTTTTTT. This gives the protein CSVELGQGANTGELFF. This rearrangement joins TRBV29-1 to TRBJ2-2; 12 nucleotides align to TRBD1. V was clipped by 2 bases and J by 2 bases; unmatched bases: 3. CDR1 is SQVTM and CDR2 is ANQGSEA in the germline V gene. The CDR3 is made up of 16 amino acids.

The chain is built from TRBV6-5 and TRBJ1-6; D unclear. CDR1 is MNHEY and CDR2 is SVGAGI in the germline V gene. This CDR3 is 13 amino acids long. The V gene lost 4 bases and the J gene lost 8 bases, with 9 bases spanning the gap. CDR3 protein: CASSFGGHSPLHF. CDR3 DNA sequence: TGTGCCAGCAGTTTCGGAGGACATTCACCCCTCCACTTT.

The chain is built from TRBV15 and TRBJ1-1, with D uncertain. Per the germline V gene, CDR1 is LNHNV and CDR2 is YYDKDF (reference sequence). The CDR3 length is 15 residues. The ends were cut back, 0 bases at V and 1 base at J, with 9 bases in the middle. CDR3 residues: CATSRDRTPNTEAFF. The CDR3 DNA follows: TGTGCCACCAGCAGAGATCGGACTCCGAACACTGAAGCTTTCTTT.

The chain uses TRBV6-6 and TRBJ1-2; no reliable D call. The length of the CDR3 is 15 residues. Between the trimmed V and J ends, which lost 0 bases and 6 bases, there was a span of 14 bases. The V gene's germline CDR1 is MNHNY and CDR2 SVGAGI (reference sequence). CDR3 sequence: CASSYSIPAKDGYTF. CDR3 bases: TGTGCCAGCAGTTACTCGATCCCGGCGAAGGATGGCTACACCTTC.

The rearrangement joins TRBV7-9 to TRBJ2-7; unclear D gene. Germline CDR1 reads SEHNR; CDR2 reads FQNEAQ (reference sequence). The V and J ends lost 5 bases and 2 bases respectively, with 13 bases between them. The length of the CDR3 is 14 residues. Written as DNA, the CDR3 is TGTGCCAGCAGCCCGAGCCTCGATGCCTACGAGCAGTACTTC. This gives the protein CASSPSLDAYEQYF. The complete variable domain, with remaining parts taken from reference TRBV7-9 and TRBJ2-7, reads DTGVSQNPRHKITKRGQNVTFRCDPISEHNRLYWYRQTLGQGPEFLTYFQNEAQLEKSRLLSDRFSAERPKGSFSTLEIQRTEQGDSAMYLCASSPSLDAYEQYFGPGTRLTVT.

The J gene is TRBJ2-2, the V gene TRBV4-3, with 8 bases that match TRBD2. The CDR3 is made up of 17 amino acids. Per germline, CDR1 LGHNA and CDR2 YSLEER. V lost 4 bases, J lost 1 base, and 8 bases stayed unmatched. The CDR3 DNA follows: TGCGCCAGCAGCCCCCTTCTCGGGGGGGGGAACACCGGGGAGCTGTTTTTT. Translated: CASSPLLGGGNTGELFF.

The chain employs TRBV5-1 and TRBJ2-7; 8 positions agree with TRBD1. V shed 4 bases, J shed 1 base, and the junction held 7 bases outside the gene matches. The CDR3 length is 15 residues. In germline, CDR1 is SGHRS, CDR2 YFSETQ. The CDR3 protein is CASSSGQGPSYEQYF. DNA of the CDR3: TGCGCCAGCAGCAGCGGACAGGGACCTTCCTACGAGCAGTACTTC.

The chain carries TRBV7-6 and TRBJ1-4; D gene uncertain. This CDR3 is built from 14 residues. Trimming pared 5 bases from V and 8 bases from J, leaving 15 bases between. Looked up from germline, CDR1 is SGHVS and CDR2 is FNYEAQ. The CDR3 DNA sequence: TGTGCCAGCAGCCCCTCTGCAGGAAGGGAAAAACTGTTTTTT. Protein product: CASSPSAGREKLFF.

The J gene is TRBJ2-7, the V gene TRBV13; D uncertain. Between the trimmed V and J ends, which lost 4 bases and 5 bases, there was a span of 12 bases. CDR3 length equals 13 residues. Germline lookup yields CDR1 PRHDT and CDR2 FYEKMQ (reference sequence). The DNA for the CDR3 is TGTGCCAGCAGCTCCCGGATTGGCCACGAGCAGTACTTC. This codes for CASSSRIGHEQYF.

The chain employs TRBV6-5 and TRBJ1-6; D is ambiguous. The germline CDR1 and CDR2 sequences are MNHEY and SVGAGI. Trimming shortened V by 8 bases and J by 1 base, and 12 bases separated the two germline ends. The CDR3 sequence is 15 residues long. CDR3 sequence reads: CASGLSGSYNSPLHF. Written as DNA, the CDR3 is TGTGCCAGCGGGCTGAGTGGGTCCTATAATTCACCCCTCCACTTT.

The gene calls are TRBV5-4 and TRBJ2-6, with D uncertain. The CDR3 loop spans 16 amino acids. Germline V gene data show CDR1 as SGHNT and CDR2 as YYREEE (reference sequence). The V gene lost 5 bases and the J gene lost 0 bases, with 12 bases spanning the gap. CDR3 region: CASRPSVGSGANVLTF. The DNA for the CDR3 is TGTGCCAGCAGACCGTCGGTCGGCTCTGGGGCCAACGTCCTGACTTTC.

This clonotype was detected once. In DNA form, the CDR3 reads TGTGCCAGCAGCAATACAGGAGCATGGATGAACACTGAAGCTTTCTTT. It is translated as CASSNTGAWMNTEAFF. The V gene is TRBV7-9, the J gene TRBJ1-1, with D possibly being TRBD1 (5 bases). Per the germline V gene, CDR1 is SEHNR and CDR2 is FQNEAQ (reference sequence). The CDR3 sequence is 16 residues long. Trimming cost V 5 bases and J 0 bases, with 16 bases left between them.

The chain is built from TRBV30 and TRBJ2-1; D is uncertain. The ends were cut back, 0 bases at V and 10 bases at J, with 7 bases in the middle. CDR1 and CDR2 (germline): GTSNPN, SVGIG (reference sequence). This CDR3 contains 11 residues. The CDR3 nucleotides read TGTGCCTGGAGTGTACAACGGGAGCAGTTCTTC. The encoded protein is CAWSVQREQFF. Full variable domain (rest looked up from reference TRBV30 and TRBJ2-1): SQTIHQWPATLVQPVGSPLSLECTVEGTSNPNLYWYRQAAGRGLQLLFYSVGIGQISSEVPQNLSASRPQDRQFILSSKKLLLSDSGFYLCAWSVQREQFFGPGTRLTVL.

The chain links TRBV27 to TRBJ1-1; unclear D gene. Trimming took 4 bases from V and 2 from J, leaving 8 bases between them. Germline V lookup: CDR1 MNHEY, CDR2 SMNVEV (reference sequence). This CDR3 contains 13 residues. CDR3 region: CASSWAANTEAFF. For the CDR3, the DNA is TGTGCCAGCAGTTGGGCAGCTAACACTGAAGCTTTCTTT.